A single T cell receptor (beta chain) is shown here with its context. The CDR3 totals 16 residues. V shed 0 bases, J shed 8 bases, and the junction held 8 bases outside the gene matches. Germline CDR1 LGHNT, CDR2 FRNRAP. The data belong to a study of blood T cell repertoires in COVID-19. About the study: The analysed material was cDNA or gDNA that came from T cells, B-cell-depleted T cells, or PBMCs.

TCRdb's table, derived via immunoSEQ multiplex PCR, lists solely in-frame clones and lacks some. The table lists approximately 170,000 clones, 86% of them singletons, with over 7.5% in the top ten. The sequencing input was peripheral blood. This chain connects TRBV12-5 to TRBJ1-2; 11 bases fit TRBD1. The sequence derives from a man in his fifties with active or convalescent COVID-19. This CDR3 is CASGLVPGTGGRGYTF. The DNA of the CDR3 is TGTGCTAGTGGTTTGGTACCTGGGACAGGGGGACGCGGCTACACCTTC.